Given below is one T cell receptor beta chain in context. The antigen is undetermined. This cohort consisted of healthy bone marrow donors. These data originate in a study of cytomegalovirus exposure and HLA in healthy donors. Study conclusions and caveats: Published work reported that the classifier diagnosed cytomegalovirus status with high specificity and sensitivity. It was about 180 TCR beta chains that were listed as cytomegalovirus-associated.

It was with 60 Vbeta and 13 Jbeta primers that the PCR ran. Libraries were prepared by immunoSEQ multiplex PCR; TCRdb keeps only in-frame clonotypes and omits some of them. In the table there are under 100,000 clones, approximately 80% of which are singletons. Germline V gives CDR1 SGHVS, CDR2 FQNEAQ. CDR3 length: 13 amino acids. Trimming took off 2 bases at V and 3 bases at J, with 5 bases between the two ends. The TCR originated in a human donor in good health. V gene TRBV7-8 combines with J gene TRBJ1-5; D is unresolved. The sequencing sample was made of PBMCs. DNA of the CDR3: TGTGCCAGCAGCTTATTCTCCAATCAGCCCCAGCATTTT. Translating gives CASSLFSNQPQHF.